Listed below are T cell receptor beta chains from one sample, sequenced in a study of T cells in narcolepsy. Some clones are missing from TCRdb's copy, which holds only in-frame ones; the method was immunoSEQ multiplex PCR. The sample shows about 40,000 clones, about 91% of them seen only once. The sequencing input was CD45RA- memory CD4+ T cells from PBMCs. The origin of the receptors is a human donor with narcolepsy. CDR3s include the opening cysteine and the closing phenylalanine or tryptophan. D genes are given only for firm matches. Clone size appears in some rows only: once, few, many, or a class for an expanded clone.

CASSLAPQHF	TGTGCCAGCAGTTTAGCGCCCCAGCATTTT	-	-	TRBJ1-5	TRBV28
CASSPNSGAEAFF	TGTGCCAGCAGCCCTAACTCGGGGGCTGAAGCTTTCTTT	-	-	TRBJ1-1	TRBV6-6
CASSLGGVGEETQYF	TGTGCCAGCAGTTTAGGGGGGGTAGGGGAGGAGACCCAGTACTTC	TRBD2	-	TRBJ2-5	TRBV28
CASSRTSGGVETQYF	TGTGCCAGTAGTCGGACTAGCGGGGGTGTAGAGACCCAGTACTTC	TRBD2	once	TRBJ2-5	TRBV19
CASSGGFFTEAFF	TGTGCCAGCAGCGGGGGGTTTTTCACTGAAGCTTTCTTT	-	few	TRBJ1-1	TRBV9
CASSSYNQPQHF	TGTGCCAGCAGTTCGTACAATCAGCCCCAGCATTTT	-	-	TRBJ1-5	TRBV27
CASSMVSGADYGYTF	TGTGCCAGTAGTATGGTATCAGGGGCTGACTATGGCTACACCTTC	-	once	TRBJ1-2	TRBV19
CASSQPNRGLGNNGYTF	TGCGCCAGCAGCCAACCAAACAGGGGTCTAGGGAATAATGGCTACACCTTC	TRBD1	-	TRBJ1-2	TRBV4-1
CASSSPDRELRTLHF	TGTGCCAGCAGTTCCCCCGACCGGGAGCTTAGGACCCTCCACTTT	-	few	TRBJ1-6	TRBV7-2
CAWSVRGENTEAFF	TGTGCCTGGAGTGTACGGGGGGAGAACACTGAAGCTTTCTTT	-	-	TRBJ1-1	TRBV30
CASSLVTSGGGTDTQYF	TGCGCCAGCAGCTTGGTTACTAGCGGGGGGGGCACAGATACGCAGTATTTT	TRBD2	few	TRBJ2-3	TRBV5-1
CASRPPLSVSNEKLFF	TGTGCCAGCAGGCCCCCTTTGAGCGTTTCTAATGAAAAACTGTTTTTT	-	-	TRBJ1-4	TRBV28
CASSVGGQGWTEAFF	TGTGCCAGCAGTGTAGGGGGACAGGGCTGGACTGAAGCTTTCTTT	TRBD1	once	TRBJ1-1	TRBV6-1
CASSSQGARTEAFF	TGTGCCAGCAGCTCGCAGGGGGCGCGCACTGAAGCTTTCTTT	TRBD1	-	TRBJ1-1	TRBV11-2
CASSPEEGGYTF	TGTGCCAGCAGCCCTGAAGAGGGTGGCTACACCTTC	-	-	TRBJ1-2	TRBV7-9
CASSREETQYF	TGTGCCAGCTCAAGAGAAGAGACCCAGTACTTC	-	-	TRBJ2-5	TRBV18
CASTAAQETQYF	TGTGCCAGCACAGCGGCACAAGAGACCCAGTACTTC	-	-	TRBJ2-5	TRBV7-8
CASSDNYGYTF	TGTGCCAGCAGTGACAACTATGGCTACACCTTC	-	-	TRBJ1-2	TRBV6-1
CASRATSGGAYEQFF	TGTGCCAGCAGGGCCACTAGCGGGGGGGCCTATGAGCAGTTCTTC	TRBD2	-	TRBJ2-1	TRBV6-5
CASSYSGYTF	TGTGCCAGCAGTTACAGTGGCTACACCTTC	-	-	TRBJ1-2	TRBV6-5
CASSFRAGASTDTQYF	TGTGCCAGCAGCTTCCGAGCGGGGGCTAGCACAGATACGCAGTATTTT	TRBD2	few	TRBJ2-3	TRBV5-8
CASSDGNQPQHF	TGTGCCAGCAGTGACGGCAATCAGCCCCAGCATTTT	-	-	TRBJ1-5	TRBV11-3
CASSESPLYEQYF	TGTGCCAGCAGTGAGAGTCCCTTGTACGAGCAGTACTTC	-	-	TRBJ2-7	TRBV2
CASSQDHSTDTQYF	TGTGCCAGCAGCCAAGATCATTCCACAGATACGCAGTATTTT	-	-	TRBJ2-3	TRBV4-2
CASSEAPPTEAFF	TGTGCCAGCAGTGAAGCTCCTCCCACTGAAGCTTTCTTT	-	-	TRBJ1-1	TRBV6-1
CASIQGAGETQYF	TGTGCCAGCATCCAGGGGGCGGGGGAGACCCAGTACTTC	TRBD1	-	TRBJ2-5	TRBV7-9
CASSLVRYEQYF	TGTGCCAGCAGCTTAGTGAGGTACGAGCAGTACTTC	-	-	TRBJ2-7	TRBV7-8
CASSRPTGLGAEAFF	TGTGCCAGCAGCAGACCTACAGGGTTGGGCGCTGAAGCTTTCTTT	-	-	TRBJ1-1	TRBV11-2
CASSLAGGPSGNTIYF	TGTGCCAGCAGCTTGGCAGGGGGTCCCTCTGGAAACACCATATATTTT	TRBD1	few	TRBJ1-3	TRBV5-4
CASRLGLAGGNTGELFF	TGTGCCAGCAGATTGGGACTAGCGGGGGGGAACACCGGGGAGCTGTTTTTT	TRBD2	-	TRBJ2-2	TRBV5-4
CASALGATDTQYF	TGTGCCAGTGCCCTAGGCGCGACAGATACGCAGTATTTT	-	-	TRBJ2-3	TRBV19
CASKPRGGRVEQYF	TGTGCCAGCAAACCTCGAGGCGGGAGGGTAGAGCAGTACTTC	TRBD2	-	TRBJ2-7	TRBV27
CASSHRQRENLNNEQFF	TGTGCCAGCAGCCACCGGCAGCGGGAGAACCTAAACAATGAGCAGTTCTTC	TRBD2	-	TRBJ2-1	TRBV14
CAIGTGVPTDTQYF	TGTGCCATTGGGACAGGGGTCCCCACAGATACGCAGTATTTT	TRBD1	-	TRBJ2-3	TRBV10-3
CASSLEDTDTQYF	TGTGCCAGCAGCTTAGAGGACACAGATACGCAGTATTTT	-	-	TRBJ2-3	TRBV11-3
CASSLESGAYNEQFF	TGTGCCAGCAGCTTGGAGTCGGGGGCCTACAATGAGCAGTTCTTC	-	-	TRBJ2-1	TRBV5-4
CASVGAEGGELFF	TGTGCCAGCGTCGGAGCAGAGGGCGGGGAGCTGTTTTTT	-	-	TRBJ2-2	TRBV9
CAWDSTVNEQFF	TGTGCCTGGGACTCGACGGTGAATGAGCAGTTCTTC	-	-	TRBJ2-1	TRBV30
CASSSRQDSYEQYF	TGTGCCAGCAGCTCGCGACAGGATTCCTACGAGCAGTACTTC	-	-	TRBJ2-7	TRBV5-4
CASSLLGGSNTGELFF	TGCGCCAGCAGCTTGCTCGGGGGATCCAACACCGGGGAGCTGTTTTTT	-	-	TRBJ2-2	TRBV5-1
CASSRGNSPSTGELFF	TGCGCCAGCAGTCGCGGCAACAGCCCGAGCACCGGGGAGCTGTTTTTT	-	few	TRBJ2-2	TRBV5-1
CASSDGSRGAGETQYF	TGTGCCAGCAGTGACGGATCGAGAGGGGCCGGGGAGACCCAGTACTTC	-	few	TRBJ2-5	TRBV2
CASSQTDRGNEQFF	TGTGCCAGCAGCCAGACCGACAGGGGGAATGAGCAGTTCTTC	TRBD1	-	TRBJ2-1	TRBV11-3